One and the same sample provided the 14 T cell receptor beta chains below, sequenced in a study of blood T cell repertoires in COVID-19 (dated by TCRdb to about 2020). The library relied on the immunoSEQ multiplex PCR assay. TCRdb limited this immuneACCESS table to in-frame rearrangements with V and J called. A share of clones is missing; checked studies link under half to unresolved V genes, and the rest is unexplained. This sample lists fewer than 250,000 clones; 70% to 90% were detected once. The ten largest clones capture approximately 0.9% of the sample. Material: PBMCs or T cells enriched from blood (not recorded which). The receptors stem from a man aged 50 to 59 who had been exposed to COVID-19.

This clone was seen just once. This chain links TRBV27 with TRBJ1-5, with 8 positions matching TRBD1. Unmatched junction bases numbered 6, after V lost 4 bases and J lost 7 bases. Germline CDR1 MNHEY, CDR2 SMNVEV (reference sequence). The CDR3 spans 14 residues. DNA of the CDR3: TGTGCCAGCAGTTGGACAGGGATGGGACAGCCCCAGCATTTT. This sequence encodes CASSWTGMGQPQHF.

The chain links TRBV4-1 to TRBJ2-7; 8 bases line up with TRBD2. This CDR3 contains 13 residues. After removal of 0 bases from V and 6 bases from J, the junction contained 1 base not matched to a gene. The V gene's germline CDR1 is MGHRA and CDR2 YSYEKL. The CDR3 loop reads CASSQDLAGEQYV. The CDR3 nucleotides are TGCGCCAGCAGCCAAGACCTAGCGGGCGAGCAGTACGTC.

Here the CDR3 reads CASSVREGDTQYF. For the CDR3, the DNA is TGTGCCAGTAGTGTCCGGGAGGGAGATACGCAGTATTTT. This chain uses TRBV19 with TRBJ2-3, with 8 nucleotides matching TRBD2. With 5 bases clipped from V and 5 bases from J, the junction kept 3 bases outside the gene matches. There are 13 residues in the CDR3. The V gene's germline CDR1 is LNHDA and CDR2 SQIVND (reference sequence).

The J gene is TRBJ1-2, the V gene TRBV13, with 10 positions matching TRBD1. From germline, CDR1 is PRHDT and CDR2 FYEKMQ (reference sequence). The CDR3 loop spans 13 amino acids. Trimming cost V 4 bases and J 6 bases; bases outside gene matches: 2. The CDR3 sequence: CASSSGTGDGYTF. The CDR3 DNA is TGTGCCAGCAGCTCGGGGACAGGGGATGGCTACACCTTC. Filled out from reference TRBV13 and TRBJ1-2, the complete variable domain reads AAGVIQSPRHLIKEKRETATLKCYPIPRHDTVYWYQQGPGQDPQFLISFYEKMQSDKGSIPDRFSAQQFSDYHSELNMSSLELGDSALYFCASSSGTGDGYTFGSGTRLTVV.

This chain links TRBV10-3 with TRBJ1-1; maybe TRBD1 (5 bases). Germline CDR1 reads ENHRY; CDR2 reads SYGVKD. The ends were cut back, 0 bases at V and 4 bases at J, with 12 bases in the middle. CDR3 length: 15 amino acids. The CDR3 reads CAISESLLGGTEAFF. CDR3 coding DNA: TGTGCCATCAGTGAGTCCTTACTGGGGGGCACTGAAGCTTTCTTT.

The genes are TRBV10-3 and TRBJ2-1; TRBD2 matches 8 bases. Looked up from germline, CDR1 is ENHRY and CDR2 is SYGVKD. The CDR3 runs to 17 residues. V shed 7 bases, J shed 0 bases, and the junction held 11 bases outside the gene matches. The CDR3, as DNA: TGTGCCATCAACTACGGAAGGGCGGGAGGCTCCTACAATGAGCAGTTCTTC. Translation gives CAINYGRAGGSYNEQFF.

The chain uses TRBV7-2 and TRBJ1-1; 7 nucleotides align to TRBD1. The trim removed 4 bases at V and 1 base at J, leaving 6 bases unmatched. Germline V gene lookup returns CDR1 SGHTA and CDR2 FQGNSA. This CDR3 has 15 amino acids. CDR3 DNA sequence: TGTGCCAGCAGCTACTGGGACAGACAGAACACTGAAGCTTTCTTT. It is translated as CASSYWDRQNTEAFF.

The CDR3 DNA sequence: TGCGCCAGCAGCTCGACAGGGGTAGGCCAGCCCCAGCATTTT. As protein: CASSSTGVGQPQHF. The V gene is TRBV5-1, the J gene TRBJ1-5, with 8 bases identical to TRBD1. The junction had 6 bases not matched to a gene; V was cut back by 3 bases and J by 7 bases. The CDR3 has 14 amino acids. CDR1 and CDR2 from the germline V gene are SGHRS and YFSETQ.

The rearrangement links TRBV5-1 to TRBJ1-1; 7 nucleotides match TRBD1. The CDR3 contains 14 residues. Losses at the gene ends were 8 bases for V and 5 bases for J; bases not matched to a gene: 12. Germline assignment: CDR1 SGHRS and CDR2 YFSETQ. DNA of the CDR3: TGCGCCAGTTCACCGGGGGCAGGGGGGACTGAAGCTTTCTTT. Translation: CASSPGAGGTEAFF.

This chain joins TRBV28 and TRBJ1-5; D may be TRBD1 (6 bases). The CDR3 has 13 amino acids. Germline values: CDR1 MDHEN, CDR2 SYDVKM. The germline V and J ends were trimmed by 7 bases and 3 bases, with 10 bases remaining between them. The CDR3 sequence is CASNGQLNQPQHF. The CDR3 DNA reads TGTGCCAGCAATGGACAGCTCAATCAGCCCCAGCATTTT.

CDR3 sequence (DNA): TGTGCCAGCAGCCCATCGACAGGGGGCGTCACTGAAGCTTTCTTT. It is translated as CASSPSTGGVTEAFF. This chain connects TRBV11-2 to TRBJ1-1; 10 nucleotides match TRBD1. The length of the CDR3 is 15 residues. From germline, CDR1 is SGHAT and CDR2 FQNNGV. Trimming cost V 5 bases and J 4 bases; bases outside gene matches: 7. Together with reference TRBV11-2 and TRBJ1-1, the CDR3 gives the full variable domain: EAGVAQSPRYKIIEKRQSVAFWCNPISGHATLYWYQQILGQGPKLLIQFQNNGVVDDSQLPKDRFSAERLKGVDSTLKIQPAKLEDSAVYLCASSPSTGGVTEAFFGQGTRLTVV.

The chain carries TRBV4-1 and TRBJ2-1; 7 nucleotides match TRBD2. CDR1 and CDR2 from the germline V gene are MGHRA and YSYEKL. V shed 2 bases, J shed 3 bases, and the junction held 4 bases outside the gene matches. This CDR3 region has 15 residues. CDR3 protein: CASSQTGGFYNEQFF. The CDR3 DNA is TGCGCCAGCAGCCAAACGGGGGGTTTCTACAATGAGCAGTTCTTC.

The rearrangement uses TRBV28 and TRBJ2-3; 7 nucleotides agree with TRBD2. V lost 10 bases, J lost 4 bases, and 11 bases stayed unmatched. The length of the CDR3 is 14 residues. Germline CDR1 is MDHEN and CDR2 is SYDVKM. CDR3 sequence (DNA): TGTGCCAACATAAAGCGGGGTTCCGCAGATACGCAGTATTTT. Its protein is CANIKRGSADTQYF. The whole variable domain, filled in from reference TRBV28 and TRBJ2-3, reads DVKVTQSSRYLVKRTGEKVFLECVQDMDHENMFWYRQDPGLGLRLIYFSYDVKMKEKGDIPEGYSVSREKKERFSLILESASTNQTSMYLCANIKRGSADTQYFGPGTRLTVL.

This rearrangement joins TRBV28 to TRBJ1-1; maybe TRBD1 (6 bases). V was pared by 7 bases and J by 4 bases, with 19 bases between. This CDR3 contains 15 residues. From germline, CDR1 is MDHEN and CDR2 SYDVKM. DNA for the CDR3: TGTGCCAGCACCTTCCCCCGGGGAGGGGGCACTGAAGCTTTCTTT. It translates to CASTFPRGGGTEAFF.